This paragraph reports one TCR beta chain. In this sample, this clone turned up a few times. Its antigen specificity is not known. No quality values exist for individual bases; no much larger clone is one base distant. Distinct nucleotide sequences in the sample also encode this CDR3. Using the deep immunoSEQ assay, TCR CDR3 regions were amplified from genomic DNA by multiplex PCR. Extracted genomic DNA from each cell subset was spread evenly across all wells of several immunoSEQ 96-well plates, with each plate serving as a replicate. For sorted subsets, 200 ng of genomic DNA, equivalent to around 30,000 T cell genomes, went into each replicate PCR. Purified libraries were measured with a Qubit 3.0 fluorometer, size-checked on a Bioanalyzer 2100, and measured again with the KAPA Library Quantification kit. A separate single-read 150-cycle Illumina NextSeq 550 flow cell was used to sequence each immunoSEQ 96-well plate. The authors' pipeline ran thus. Because the immunoSEQ output held only junctional sequences and lacked quality scores, the filtering could not match the filtering applied to full-length reads. Sequences were annotated with PyIR, a Python wrapper for IgBLAST v1.9, and V/J genes and CDR3 were assigned using IMGT germline references. Any read was removed if the V/J assignment was weak (E-value above 1e-6), the CDR3 was missing, or the read contained stop codons, out-of-frame junctions, or ambiguous translated residues. V3J clonotypes were defined as sequences sharing the same inferred V gene, J gene, and CDR3 amino acid sequence. Percentage overlap between repertoires was calculated by dividing the number of shared unique clonotypes by the size of the smaller repertoire. Richness of each repertoire was evaluated using RTK rarefaction, the Chao1 estimator, and Recon v2.1 estimates of unobserved clonotypes. Generation probabilities were computed with OLGA for all TCRbeta clonotypes obtained by the gDNA method from several donors. TCRdb took over this immuneACCESS table, retaining in-frame rearrangements with V and J assigned. Such tables are incomplete; in checked studies, under half of the missing clones stem from an unresolved V gene, and the remainder is unexplained. Clone size and V and J calls were adopted from that table, with D and trimming inferred from the DNA. Recorded for this sample are about 2,500,000 clones; 85% to 95% of them occurred a single time. Of the sample, roughly 0.15% falls within the top ten clones.

The CDR3 spans 13 residues, from the cysteine through the phenylalanine. Only the CDR3 region is kept as DNA, spanning 39 bases read in frame from base 1. V loses 0 bases, J loses 3 bases, and the germline ends lie 7 bases apart. Looking up the germline V gene yields CDR1 SGHRS and CDR2 YFSETQ. This specimen comes from a study of shared clonotypes between healthy human individuals (dated by TCRdb to 2018 to 2020). Background for the entire study: The cohort comprised two women and a few men aged 18 to 49 years. For each donor, three plates each were used for CD4 naive and CD4 memory, two plates were used for CD8 naive, and one plate was used for CD8 memory. Blood TCR repertoires of about five healthy adults were deeply sequenced to estimate repertoire size and the extent of clonotype sharing between individuals. To increase sequencing depth and limit assay-specific biases, different laboratories used diverse techniques to prepare libraries and sequence TCR repertoires. Each donor's leukapheresis produced roughly between roughly 0.85 and 10 billion PBMCs. Here is what the overall study found, with its caveats: Sampling was restricted to blood, and TCR repertoires in tissue are likely to differ from TCR repertoires in blood. Because the study included a small number of donors, the genetic and exposure-history diversity represented was limited. Pairwise subsampling indicated that sequencing depth was expected to affect the degree of clonotype sharing among donors. Naive subsets generally had larger estimated clonotype richness than memory subsets did. Rarefaction of sorted-subset datasets indicated incomplete sequencing despite the large sequencing depth. About 5% of naive CD4, 3.5% of naive CD8, approximately 2% of memory CD4, and 0.4% of memory CD8 clonotypes were shared across several donors. Clonotypes shared by all four sorted-subset donors showed higher generation probabilities than non-shared clonotypes.

The donors were healthy, HIV-negative adults with no recently reported acute infections or vaccinations. Every donor was a Caucasian adult residing in Nashville, Tennessee, USA. Magnetic negative selection was used to enrich CD4+ T cells, after which naive cells were positively selected on CD45RA and the negative fraction became the memory subset. Blood was obtained by leukapheresis, after which PBMCs were separated by Ficoll-Histopaque density gradient centrifugation and cryopreserved in liquid nitrogen vapor phase. Analytical flow cytometry was used to check the purity and quantity of each magnetically sorted T cell population. Genomic DNA was isolated from each sorted fraction and quantified by UV absorbance on a Nanodrop 2000c.

This clonotype originated in a man aged 18 to 29 in good health. Specimen: naive CD4+ T cells sorted from blood. Reading the label with the study, this specimen's cell subset or site is: CD45RA+ positively selected. The chain links TRBV5-1 with TRBJ2-7, with the D gene not clear enough to name. The sequenced DNA: TGCGCCAGCAGCTTGGGGGTGGGCTACGAGCAGTACTTC. This sequence encodes CASSLGVGYEQYF.